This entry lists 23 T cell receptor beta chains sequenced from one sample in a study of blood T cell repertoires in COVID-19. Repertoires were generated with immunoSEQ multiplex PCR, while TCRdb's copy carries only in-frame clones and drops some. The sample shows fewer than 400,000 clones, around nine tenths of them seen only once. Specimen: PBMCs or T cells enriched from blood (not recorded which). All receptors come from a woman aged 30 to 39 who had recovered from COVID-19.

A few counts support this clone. The CDR3 nucleotides read TGTGCTAGTGGGGGGACAGTTGGCTACACCTTC. Translated: CASGGTVGYTF. The gene calls are TRBV12-5 and TRBJ1-2; 7 positions agree with TRBD1. Germline CDR1 reads LGHNT; CDR2 reads FRNRAP. The V and J ends lost 6 bases and 7 bases, in that order; junction bases with no gene match: 2. The CDR3 totals 11 residues.

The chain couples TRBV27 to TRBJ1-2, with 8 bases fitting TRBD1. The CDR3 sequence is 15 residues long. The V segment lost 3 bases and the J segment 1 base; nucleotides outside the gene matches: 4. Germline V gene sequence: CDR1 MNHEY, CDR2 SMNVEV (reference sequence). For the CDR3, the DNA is TGTGCCAGCAGTTTGTTCAGGGGGCTTAACTATGGCTACACCTTC. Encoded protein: CASSLFRGLNYGYTF.

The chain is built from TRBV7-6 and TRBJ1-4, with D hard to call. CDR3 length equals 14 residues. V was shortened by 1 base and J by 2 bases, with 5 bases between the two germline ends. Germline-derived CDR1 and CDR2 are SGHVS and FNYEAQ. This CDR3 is CASSLGHTNEKLFF. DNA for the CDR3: TGTGCCAGCAGCTTAGGACACACTAATGAAAAACTGTTTTTT. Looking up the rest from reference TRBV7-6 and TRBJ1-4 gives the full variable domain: GAGVSQSPRYKVTKRGQDVALRCDPISGHVSLYWYRQALGQGPEFLTYFNYEAQQDKSGLPNDRFSAERPEGSISTLTIQRTEQRDSAMYRCASSLGHTNEKLFFGSGTQLSVL.

The CDR3 coding sequence is TGTGCCAGCAGTTTCTGGACTTCCGAGCAGTACTTC. Residues: CASSFWTSEQYF. The gene calls are TRBV11-2 and TRBJ2-7, with D maybe TRBD2 (5 bases). Germline CDR1 SGHAT, CDR2 FQNNGV. V shed 6 bases and J shed 6 bases, with 12 bases lying between them. The CDR3 sequence is 12 residues long.

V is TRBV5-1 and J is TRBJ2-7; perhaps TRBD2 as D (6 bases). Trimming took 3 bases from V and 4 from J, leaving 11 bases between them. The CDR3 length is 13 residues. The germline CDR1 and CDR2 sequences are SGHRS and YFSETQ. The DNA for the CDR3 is TGCGCCAGCAGCTCCGGGACTTTATACGAGCAGTACTTC. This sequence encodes CASSSGTLYEQYF.

CDR3 residues: CASSEYTDKYYGYTF. DNA of the CDR3: TGTGCCAGCAGTGAATATACGGACAAATACTATGGCTACACCTTC. The genes are TRBV25-1 and TRBJ1-2; perhaps TRBD1 as D (5 bases). Deletions cut 0 bases from V and 3 bases from J, with 11 bases between. From germline, CDR1 is MGHDK and CDR2 SYGVNS. The CDR3 has 15 residues.

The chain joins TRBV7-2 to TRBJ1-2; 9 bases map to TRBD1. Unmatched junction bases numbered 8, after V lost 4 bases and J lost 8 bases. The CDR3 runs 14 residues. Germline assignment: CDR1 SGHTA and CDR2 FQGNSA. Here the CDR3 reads CASSSLQGALGYTF. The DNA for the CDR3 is TGTGCCAGCAGCTCTTTACAGGGGGCGCTGGGCTACACCTTC.

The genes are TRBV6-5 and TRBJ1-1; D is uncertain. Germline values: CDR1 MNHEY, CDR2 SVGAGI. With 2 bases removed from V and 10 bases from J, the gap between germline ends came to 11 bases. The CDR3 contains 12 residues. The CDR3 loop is CASSYPGRVAFF. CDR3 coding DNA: TGTGCCAGCAGTTACCCCGGGAGGGTAGCTTTCTTT.

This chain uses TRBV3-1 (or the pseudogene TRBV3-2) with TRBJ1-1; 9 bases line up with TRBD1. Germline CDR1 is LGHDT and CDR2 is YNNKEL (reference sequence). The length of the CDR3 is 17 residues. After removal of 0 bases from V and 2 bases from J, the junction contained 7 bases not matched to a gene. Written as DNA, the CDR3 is TGTGCCAGCAGCCAAGAAGGTTCGGACAGGGGAAACACTGAAGCTTTCTTT. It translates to CASSQEGSDRGNTEAFF.

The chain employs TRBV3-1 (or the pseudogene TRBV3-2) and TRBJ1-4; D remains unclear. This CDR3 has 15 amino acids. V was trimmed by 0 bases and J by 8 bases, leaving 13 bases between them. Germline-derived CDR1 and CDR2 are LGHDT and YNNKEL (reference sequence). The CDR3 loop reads CASSQDYPGSEKLFF. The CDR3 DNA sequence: TGTGCCAGCAGCCAAGATTACCCAGGCTCCGAAAAACTGTTTTTT.

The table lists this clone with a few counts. The DNA for the CDR3 is TGTGCCAGCAGTCGACGACAGGGTTATAATTCACCCCTCCACTTT. It specifies CASSRRQGYNSPLHF. V and J are TRBV7-2 and TRBJ1-6, with 7 bases fitting TRBD1. The CDR3 is 15 amino acids. The J segment lost 4 bases and the V segment lost 6 bases, leaving 6 bases of the junction unmatched. From germline, CDR1 is SGHTA and CDR2 FQGNSA.

In DNA form, the CDR3 reads TGTGCCACCAGCAGAGATTCGAGCGGGCCGGGTTACAATCAGCCCCAGCATTTT. Translation gives CATSRDSSGPGYNQPQHF. The chain carries TRBV15 and TRBJ1-5; D is unclear. The germline V gene encodes CDR1 LNHNV and CDR2 YYDKDF (reference sequence). The V end lost 0 bases, the J end lost 3 bases, and 18 bases lay between the germline ends. This CDR3 is 18 amino acids long. Using reference TRBV15 and TRBJ1-5 for the parts outside the CDR3, the full variable domain is DAMVIQNPRYQVTQFGKPVTLSCSQTLNHNVMYWYQQKSSQAPKLLFHYYDKDFNNEADTPDNFQSRRPNTSFCFLDIRSPGLGDTAMYLCATSRDSSGPGYNQPQHFGDGTRLSIL.

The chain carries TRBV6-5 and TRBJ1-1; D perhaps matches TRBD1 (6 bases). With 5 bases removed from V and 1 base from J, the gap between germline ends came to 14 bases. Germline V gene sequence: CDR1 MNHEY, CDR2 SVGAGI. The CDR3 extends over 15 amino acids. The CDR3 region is CASSRTGRANTEAFF. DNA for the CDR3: TGTGCCAGCAGTAGAACAGGGAGGGCGAACACTGAAGCTTTCTTT.

The CDR3 loop is CASSGDRDNSPLHF. The CDR3 nucleotides are TGCGCCAGCAGCGGGGACAGGGATAATTCACCCCTCCACTTT. The rearrangement joins TRBV10-2 to TRBJ1-6; the match to TRBD1 covers 9 bases. The trim removed 6 bases at V and 5 bases at J, leaving 2 bases unmatched. From germline, CDR1 is WSHSY and CDR2 SAAADI. The CDR3 loop spans 14 amino acids.

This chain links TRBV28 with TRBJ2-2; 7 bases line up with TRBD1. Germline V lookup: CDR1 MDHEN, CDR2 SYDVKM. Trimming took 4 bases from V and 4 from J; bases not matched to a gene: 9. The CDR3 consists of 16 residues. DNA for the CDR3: TGTGCCAGCAGTTCCTGGGCAACAGGGGTCACCGGGGAGCTGTTTTTT. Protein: CASSSWATGVTGELFF.

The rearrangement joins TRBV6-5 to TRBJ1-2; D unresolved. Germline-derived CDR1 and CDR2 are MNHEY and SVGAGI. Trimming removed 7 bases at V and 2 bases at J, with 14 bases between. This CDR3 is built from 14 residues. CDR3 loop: CASTNPALNYGYTF. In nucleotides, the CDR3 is TGTGCCAGCACCAACCCGGCACTAAACTATGGCTACACCTTC.

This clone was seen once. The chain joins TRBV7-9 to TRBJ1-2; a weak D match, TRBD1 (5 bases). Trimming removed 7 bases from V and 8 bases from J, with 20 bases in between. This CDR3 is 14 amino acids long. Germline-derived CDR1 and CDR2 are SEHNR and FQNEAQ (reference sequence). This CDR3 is CASTIVQGNQGYTF. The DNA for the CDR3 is TGTGCCAGCACCATCGTTCAGGGAAATCAAGGCTACACCTTC.

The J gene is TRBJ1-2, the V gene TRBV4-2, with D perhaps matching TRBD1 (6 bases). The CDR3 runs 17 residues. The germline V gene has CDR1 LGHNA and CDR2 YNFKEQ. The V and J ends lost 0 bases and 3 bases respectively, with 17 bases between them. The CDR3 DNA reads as TGTGCCAGCAGCCAAGAAACCGCCCAAGGGGGATACTATGGCTACACCTTC. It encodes CASSQETAQGGYYGYTF.

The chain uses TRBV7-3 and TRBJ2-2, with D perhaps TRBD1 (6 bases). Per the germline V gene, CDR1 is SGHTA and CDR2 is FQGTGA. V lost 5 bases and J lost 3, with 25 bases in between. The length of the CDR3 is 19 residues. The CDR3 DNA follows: TGTGCCAGCAGCCCAAACCCCCTTAGGGGGATTGAGTACACCGGGGAGCTGTTTTTT. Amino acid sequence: CASSPNPLRGIEYTGELFF.

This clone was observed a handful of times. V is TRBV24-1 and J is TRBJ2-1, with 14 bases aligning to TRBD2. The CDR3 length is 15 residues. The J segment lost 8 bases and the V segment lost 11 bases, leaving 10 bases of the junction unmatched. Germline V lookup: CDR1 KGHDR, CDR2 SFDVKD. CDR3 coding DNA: TGTGCCATCGGGACTAGCGGGAGATTGGCGGATGAGCAGTTCTTC. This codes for CAIGTSGRLADEQFF.

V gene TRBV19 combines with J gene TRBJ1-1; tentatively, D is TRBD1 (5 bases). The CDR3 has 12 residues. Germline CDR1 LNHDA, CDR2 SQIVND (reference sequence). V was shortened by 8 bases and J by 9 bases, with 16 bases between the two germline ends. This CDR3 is CASRAYGGKAFF. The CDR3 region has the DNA TGTGCCAGTCGGGCCTATGGGGGGAAAGCTTTCTTT. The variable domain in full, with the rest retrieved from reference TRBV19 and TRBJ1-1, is DGGITQSPKYLFRKEGQNVTLSCEQNLNHDAMYWYRQDPGQGLRLIYYSQIVNDFQKGDIAEGYSVSREKKESFPLTVTSAQKNPTAFYLCASRAYGGKAFFGQGTRLTVV.

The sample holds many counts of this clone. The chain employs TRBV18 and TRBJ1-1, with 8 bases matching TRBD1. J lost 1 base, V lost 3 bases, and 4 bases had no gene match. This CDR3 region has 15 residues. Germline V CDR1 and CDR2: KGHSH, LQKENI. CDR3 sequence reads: CASSPSGTGNTEAFF. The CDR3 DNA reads TGTGCCAGCTCACCTTCCGGGACAGGGAACACTGAAGCTTTCTTT.

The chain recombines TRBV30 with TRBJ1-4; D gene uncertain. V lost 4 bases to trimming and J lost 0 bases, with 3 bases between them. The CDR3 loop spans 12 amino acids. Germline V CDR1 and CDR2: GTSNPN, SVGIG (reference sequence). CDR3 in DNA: TGTGCCTGGACAGCAACTAATGAAAAACTGTTTTTT. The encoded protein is CAWTATNEKLFF. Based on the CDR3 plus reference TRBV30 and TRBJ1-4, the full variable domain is SQTIHQWPATLVQPVGSPLSLECTVEGTSNPNLYWYRQAAGRGLQLLFYSVGIGQISSEVPQNLSASRPQDRQFILSSKKLLLSDSGFYLCAWTATNEKLFFGSGTQLSVL.